Listed here are 10 T cell receptor beta chains from one sample, sequenced in a study of T cells in Graves' hyperthyroidism and ophthalmopathy. TCR beta CDR3 regions were amplified from RNA. HTBI primers were employed in a first-round RT-PCR of the TCR CDR3. TCRdb re-called the multiplex PCR reads with MiXCR, one entry per CDR3 protein. The sample has more than 350,000 distinct CDR3 sequences, 12% to 15% seen once; the top ten hold under 25%. The sequenced material came from blood. These receptors were taken from a woman aged 55-70 years with Graves' ophthalmopathy.

This chain joins TRBV28 and TRBJ2-1; tentative D call: TRBD2 (6 bases). The germline V gene encodes CDR1 MDHEN and CDR2 SYDVKM. The CDR3 runs 16 residues. V lost 5 bases, J lost 5 bases, and 19 bases lay in between. CDR3 sequence reads: CASSPLEIAENNEQFF. The CDR3 DNA reads TGTGCCAGCAGTCCCCTCGAGATAGCGGAGAACAATGAGCAGTTCTTC.

The chain recombines TRBV20-1 with TRBJ1-2; a weak D match, TRBD1 (6 bases). Trimming took off 3 bases at V and 7 bases at J, with 15 bases between the two ends. Germline assignment: CDR1 DFQATT and CDR2 SNEGSKA (reference sequence). The CDR3 covers 13 residues. CDR3 in DNA: TGCAGTGCTAGCCGGACAGTTGGGGCTGGCTACACCTTC. It encodes CSASRTVGAGYTF.

This clonotype was recorded at least ten times. This chain links TRBV19 with TRBJ2-1; the match to TRBD2 covers 8 bases. V trimming: 5 bases; J trimming: 1 base; junction bases outside the gene matches: 7. CDR1 LNHDA and CDR2 SQIVND come from the germline V gene (reference sequence). The CDR3 contains 16 residues. CDR3 residues: CASSVAGLVSYNEQFF. The CDR3 nucleotides read TGTGCCAGTAGTGTCGCGGGACTAGTTTCCTACAATGAGCAGTTCTTC.

The chain joins TRBV20-1 to TRBJ1-5; D is undetermined. CDR3 length: 14 residues. V gave up 1 base and J gave up 3 bases, with 10 bases separating them. CDR1 is DFQATT and CDR2 is SNEGSKA in the germline V gene (reference sequence). The CDR3 DNA is TGCAGTGCTAGAGTAGGCTCTAACAATCAGCCCCAGCATTTT. Protein: CSARVGSNNQPQHF.

This chain joins TRBV19 and TRBJ1-5; D gene uncertain. V was clipped by 0 bases and J by 4 bases, with 10 bases between them. Germline V gives CDR1 LNHDA, CDR2 SQIVND (reference sequence). The CDR3 is made up of 15 amino acids. The CDR3 loop is CASSIDRDHNQPQHF. CDR3 nucleotides: TGTGCCAGTAGTATAGACCGGGATCATAATCAGCCCCAGCATTTT.

As for this clonotype: A single base separates this from a much larger clone, so it may be a read error. The chain couples TRBV24-1 to TRBJ2-2, with 12 bases aligning to TRBD1. This CDR3 has 17 residues. CDR1 KGHDR and CDR2 SFDVKD come from the germline V gene. CDR3 in amino acids: CATSDWGQGANTGGLFF. In DNA form, the CDR3 reads TGTGCCACCAGTGATTGGGGACAGGGGGCGAACACCGGGGGGCTGTTTTTT.

This clonotype has a count of ten or more. V and J are TRBV20-1 and TRBJ2-7, with TRBD2 matching over 8 bases. This CDR3 is built from 12 residues. J gave up 3 bases and V 6 bases, and 4 bases lay outside the gene matches. Germline V gene data show CDR1 as DFQATT and CDR2 as SNEGSKA (reference sequence). The CDR3 reads CSASTSGYEQYF. In nucleotides, the CDR3 is TGCAGTGCGAGTACTAGCGGCTACGAGCAGTACTTC.

The chain is built from TRBV6-2 or TRBV6-3 and TRBJ2-1, with D possibly TRBD2 on 6 matching bases. The V end lost 8 bases, the J end lost 7 bases, and 12 bases lay between the germline ends. The germline CDR1 and CDR2 sequences are MNHEY and SVGEGT. The CDR3 totals 12 residues. DNA for the CDR3: TGTGCCAGCGGGGACTTCCCGAATGAGCAGTTCTTC. Encoded protein: CASGDFPNEQFF.

V and J are TRBV7-8 and TRBJ2-1; the D gene is possibly TRBD2 (6 bases). V was pared by 5 bases and J by 0 bases, with 11 bases between. The germline gives CDR1 SGHVS, CDR2 FQNEAQ. CDR3 size: 15 residues. CDR3 sequence reads: CASSRGDSSYNEQFF. The CDR3 DNA is TGTGCCAGCAGCCGCGGGGATAGCTCCTACAATGAGCAGTTCTTC.

This clonotype was observed many times. The V and J genes are TRBV7-2 and TRBJ2-7; tentatively, D is TRBD2 (5 bases). Trimming shortened V by 4 bases and J by 0 bases, and 10 bases separated the two germline ends. The CDR3 sequence is 14 residues long. Germline V lookup: CDR1 SGHTA, CDR2 FQGNSA. In DNA, the CDR3 is TGTGCCAGCAGCTCCCGGGAAAGCTCCTACGAGCAGTACTTC. Its translation: CASSSRESSYEQYF. The whole variable domain, remainder taken from reference TRBV7-2 and TRBJ2-7, is GAGVSQSPSNKVTEKGKDVELRCDPISGHTALYWYRQSLGQGLEFLIYFQGNSAPDKSGLPSDRFSAERTGGSVSTLTIQRTQQEDSAVYLCASSSRESSYEQYFGPGTRLTVT.